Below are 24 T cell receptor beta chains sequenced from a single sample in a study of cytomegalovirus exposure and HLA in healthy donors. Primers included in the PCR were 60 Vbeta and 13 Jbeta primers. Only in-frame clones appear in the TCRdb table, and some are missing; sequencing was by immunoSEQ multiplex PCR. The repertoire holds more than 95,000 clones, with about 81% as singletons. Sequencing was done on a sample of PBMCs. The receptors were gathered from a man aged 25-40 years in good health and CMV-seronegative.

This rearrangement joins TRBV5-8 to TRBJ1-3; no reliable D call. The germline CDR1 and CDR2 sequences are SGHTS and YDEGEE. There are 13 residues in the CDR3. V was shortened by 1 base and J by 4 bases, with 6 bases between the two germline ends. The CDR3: CASSLLQGNTIYF. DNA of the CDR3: TGTGCCAGCAGCTTGTTACAGGGAAACACCATATATTTT.

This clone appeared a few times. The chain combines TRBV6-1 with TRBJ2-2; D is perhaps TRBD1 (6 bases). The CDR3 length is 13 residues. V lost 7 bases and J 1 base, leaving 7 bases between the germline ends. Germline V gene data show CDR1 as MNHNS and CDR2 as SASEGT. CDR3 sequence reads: CASTTGNTGELFF. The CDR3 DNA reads TGTGCCAGCACGACAGGGAACACCGGGGAGCTGTTTTTT.

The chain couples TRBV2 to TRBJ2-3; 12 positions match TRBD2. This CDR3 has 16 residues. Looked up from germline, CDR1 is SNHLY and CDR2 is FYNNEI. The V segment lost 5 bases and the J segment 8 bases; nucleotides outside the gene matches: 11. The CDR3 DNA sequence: TGTGCCAGCAGTACCATGACTAGCGGGAGTGCCGGTACGCAGTATTTT. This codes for CASSTMTSGSAGTQYF.

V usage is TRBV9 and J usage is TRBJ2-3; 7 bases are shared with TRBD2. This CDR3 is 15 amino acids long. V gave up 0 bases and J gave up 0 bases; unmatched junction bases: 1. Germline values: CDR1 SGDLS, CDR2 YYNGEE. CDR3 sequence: CASSVGSGSTDTQYF. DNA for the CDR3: TGTGCCAGCAGCGTAGGTAGCGGGAGCACAGATACGCAGTATTTT.

The CDR3 reads CASSQAGEAYYGYTF. In nucleotides, the CDR3 is TGTGCCAGCAGCCAGGCCGGTGAAGCCTACTATGGCTACACCTTC. The chain combines TRBV5-4 with TRBJ1-2, with D unclear. Germline assignment: CDR1 SGHNT and CDR2 YYREEE (reference sequence). The CDR3 is made up of 15 amino acids. V was cut by 4 bases and J by 3 bases, with 16 bases left in between.

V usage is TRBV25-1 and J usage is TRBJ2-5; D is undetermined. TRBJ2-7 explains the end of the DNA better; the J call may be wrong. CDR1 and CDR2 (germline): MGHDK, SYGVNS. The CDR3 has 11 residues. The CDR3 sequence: CASGSYYEQYF. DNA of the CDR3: TGTGCCAGCGGTTCGTACTACGAGCAGTACTTC.

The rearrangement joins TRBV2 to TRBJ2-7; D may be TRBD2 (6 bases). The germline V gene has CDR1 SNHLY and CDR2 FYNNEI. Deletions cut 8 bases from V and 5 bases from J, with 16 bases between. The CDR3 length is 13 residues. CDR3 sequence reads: CASAPGVVDEQYF. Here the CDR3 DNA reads TGTGCCAGCGCCCCGGGAGTGGTCGACGAGCAGTACTTC.

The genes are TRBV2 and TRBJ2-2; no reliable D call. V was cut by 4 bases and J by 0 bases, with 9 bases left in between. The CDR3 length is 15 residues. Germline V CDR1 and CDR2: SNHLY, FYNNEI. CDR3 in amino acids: CASSVWPANTGELFF. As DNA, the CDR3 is TGTGCCAGCAGTGTTTGGCCAGCGAACACCGGGGAGCTGTTTTTT.

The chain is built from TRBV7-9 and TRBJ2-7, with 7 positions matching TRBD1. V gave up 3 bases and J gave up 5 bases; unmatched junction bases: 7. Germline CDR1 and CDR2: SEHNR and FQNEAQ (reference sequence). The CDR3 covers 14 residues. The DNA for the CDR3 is TGTGCCAGCAGCTTCGGAGACAGGGTGAACGAGCAGTACTTC. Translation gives CASSFGDRVNEQYF.

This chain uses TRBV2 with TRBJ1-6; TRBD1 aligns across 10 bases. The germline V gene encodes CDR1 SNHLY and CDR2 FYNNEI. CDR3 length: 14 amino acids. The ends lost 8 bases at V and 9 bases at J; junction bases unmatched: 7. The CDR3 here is CASADRGWSSPLHF. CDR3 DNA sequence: TGTGCCAGCGCGGACAGGGGGTGGAGTTCACCCCTCCACTTT.

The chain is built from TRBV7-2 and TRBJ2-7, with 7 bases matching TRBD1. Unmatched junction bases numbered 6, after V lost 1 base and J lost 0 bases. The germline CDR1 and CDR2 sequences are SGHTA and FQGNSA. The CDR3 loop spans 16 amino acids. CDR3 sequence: CASSLETGVSSYEQYF. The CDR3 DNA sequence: TGTGCCAGCAGCTTAGAAACAGGGGTAAGCTCCTACGAGCAGTACTTC.

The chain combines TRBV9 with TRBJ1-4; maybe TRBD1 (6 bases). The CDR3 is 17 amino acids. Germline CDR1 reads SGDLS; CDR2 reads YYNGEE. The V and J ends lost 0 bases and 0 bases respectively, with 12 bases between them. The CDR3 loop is CASSVDGQHATNEKLFF. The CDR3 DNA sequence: TGTGCCAGCAGCGTAGACGGACAGCATGCAACTAATGAAAAACTGTTTTTT.

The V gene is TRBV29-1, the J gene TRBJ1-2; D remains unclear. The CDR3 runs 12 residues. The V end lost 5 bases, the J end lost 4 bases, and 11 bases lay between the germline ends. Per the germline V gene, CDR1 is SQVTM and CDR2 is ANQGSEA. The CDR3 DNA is TGCAGCGTTTATCATCTAGGCTATGGCTACACCTTC. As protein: CSVYHLGYGYTF.

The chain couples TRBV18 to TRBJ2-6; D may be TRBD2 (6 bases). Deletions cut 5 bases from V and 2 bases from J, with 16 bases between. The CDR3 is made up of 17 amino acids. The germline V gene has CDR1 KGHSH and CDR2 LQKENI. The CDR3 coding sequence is TGTGCCAGCTCAACCACGGTCGGGGGAGCTGGGGCCAACGTCCTGACTTTC. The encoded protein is CASSTTVGGAGANVLTF.

The CDR3 spells CSAQGVYEQYF. The CDR3 DNA follows: TGCAGTGCCCAAGGGGTCTACGAGCAGTACTTC. The gene calls are TRBV20-1 and TRBJ2-7; tentatively, D is TRBD1 (5 bases). CDR3 size: 11 residues. V dropped 6 bases and J dropped 3 bases, with 9 bases sitting between them. Germline assignment: CDR1 DFQATT and CDR2 SNEGSKA (reference sequence).

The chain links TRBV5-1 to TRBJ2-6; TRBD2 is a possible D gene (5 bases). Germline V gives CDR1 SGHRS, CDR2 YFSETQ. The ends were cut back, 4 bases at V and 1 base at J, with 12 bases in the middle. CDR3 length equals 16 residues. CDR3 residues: CASSPQLGSGANVLTF. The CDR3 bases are TGCGCCAGCAGCCCCCAACTAGGGTCTGGGGCCAACGTCCTGACTTTC.

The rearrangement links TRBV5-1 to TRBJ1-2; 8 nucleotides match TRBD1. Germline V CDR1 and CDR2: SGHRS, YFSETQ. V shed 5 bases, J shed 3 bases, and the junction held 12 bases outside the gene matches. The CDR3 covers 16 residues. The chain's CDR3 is CASSSGRLDRDYGYTF. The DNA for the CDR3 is TGCGCCAGCAGTTCTGGGAGACTGGACAGGGACTATGGCTACACCTTC.

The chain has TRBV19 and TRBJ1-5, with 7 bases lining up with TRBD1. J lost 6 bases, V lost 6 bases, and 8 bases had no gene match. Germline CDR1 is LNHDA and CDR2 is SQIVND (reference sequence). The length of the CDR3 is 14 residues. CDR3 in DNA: TGTGCCAGTAGGCCCGGGACAGCTGGTCAGCCCCAGCATTTT. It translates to CASRPGTAGQPQHF.

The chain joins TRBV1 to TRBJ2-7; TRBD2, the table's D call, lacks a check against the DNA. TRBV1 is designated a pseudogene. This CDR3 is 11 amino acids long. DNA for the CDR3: TGCACCAGCAGCCAAGACTGCGAGCAGTACTTC. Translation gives CTSSQDCEQYF.

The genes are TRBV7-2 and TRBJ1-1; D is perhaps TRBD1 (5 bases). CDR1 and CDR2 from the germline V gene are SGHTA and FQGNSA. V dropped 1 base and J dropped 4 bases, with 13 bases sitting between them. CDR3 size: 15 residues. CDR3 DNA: TGTGCCAGCAGCTTAGTAGGGGTAACGGGCACTGAAGCTTTCTTT. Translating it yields CASSLVGVTGTEAFF.

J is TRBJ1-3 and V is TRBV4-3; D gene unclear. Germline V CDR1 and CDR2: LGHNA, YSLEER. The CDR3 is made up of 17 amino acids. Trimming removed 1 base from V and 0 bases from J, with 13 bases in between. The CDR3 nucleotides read TGCGCCAGCAGCCAAGTCGGGGAAGCCCCCTCTGGAAACACCATATATTTT. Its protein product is CASSQVGEAPSGNTIYF.

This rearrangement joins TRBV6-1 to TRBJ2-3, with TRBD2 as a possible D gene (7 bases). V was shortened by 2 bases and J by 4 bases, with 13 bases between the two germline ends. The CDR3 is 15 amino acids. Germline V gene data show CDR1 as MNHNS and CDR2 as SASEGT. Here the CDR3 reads CASSEITGGSDTQYF. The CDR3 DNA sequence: TGTGCCAGCAGTGAAATCACGGGGGGCTCAGATACGCAGTATTTT.

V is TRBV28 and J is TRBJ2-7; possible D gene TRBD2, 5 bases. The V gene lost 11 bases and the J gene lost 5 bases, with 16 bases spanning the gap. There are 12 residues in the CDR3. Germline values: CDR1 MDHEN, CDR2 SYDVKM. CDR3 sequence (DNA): TGTGCCCGCCACCAACTAGGGCACGAGCAGTACTTC. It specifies CARHQLGHEQYF.

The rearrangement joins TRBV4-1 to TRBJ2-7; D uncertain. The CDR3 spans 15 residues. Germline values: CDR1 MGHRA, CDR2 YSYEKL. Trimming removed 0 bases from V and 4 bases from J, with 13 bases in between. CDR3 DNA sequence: TGCGCCAGCAGCCAAGAACTTAACGGCGGTTACGAGCAGTACTTC. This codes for CASSQELNGGYEQYF.